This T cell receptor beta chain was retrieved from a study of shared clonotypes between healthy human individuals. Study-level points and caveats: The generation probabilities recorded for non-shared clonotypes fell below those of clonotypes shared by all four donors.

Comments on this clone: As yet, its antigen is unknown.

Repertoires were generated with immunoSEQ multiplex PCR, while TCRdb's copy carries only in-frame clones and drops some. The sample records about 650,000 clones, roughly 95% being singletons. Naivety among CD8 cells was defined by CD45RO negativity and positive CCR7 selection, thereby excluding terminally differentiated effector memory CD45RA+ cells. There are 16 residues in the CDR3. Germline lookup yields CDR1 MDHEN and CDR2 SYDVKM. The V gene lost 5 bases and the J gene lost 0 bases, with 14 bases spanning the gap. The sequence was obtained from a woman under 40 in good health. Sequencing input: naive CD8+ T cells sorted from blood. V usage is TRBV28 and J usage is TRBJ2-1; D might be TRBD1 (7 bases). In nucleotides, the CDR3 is TGTGCCAGCAGTACAGGGGCCGGGAGCTCCTACAATGAGCAGTTCTTC. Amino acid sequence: CASSTGAGSSYNEQFF. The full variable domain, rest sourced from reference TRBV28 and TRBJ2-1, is DVKVTQSSRYLVKRTGEKVFLECVQDMDHENMFWYRQDPGLGLRLIYFSYDVKMKEKGDIPEGYSVSREKKERFSLILESASTNQTSMYLCASSTGAGSSYNEQFFGPGTRLTVL.